The 8 T cell receptor beta chains reported below all come from one sample, sequenced in a study of OX40 agonist ivuxolimab in advanced cancers. The receptor library was made with the immunoSEQ multiplex PCR assay. TCRdb provides this immuneACCESS table in a form limited to in-frame rearrangements. Some clones are lacking; in checked studies, under half of them reflect an unresolved V gene, and why the rest are absent is not known. This sample holds 60,000 or so clones; around 87% were observed only once. In total, the top ten clones hold roughly 5.2% of the sample. The material sequenced was CD4+ or CD8+ T cells sorted from blood, taken in a trial of the OX40 agonist ivuxolimab. These TCRs come from an adult with an advanced solid tumor such as melanoma, head and neck, liver or kidney cancer.

The chain employs TRBV15 and TRBJ2-7, with 8 bases identical to TRBD1. Germline V CDR1 and CDR2: LNHNV, YYDKDF (reference sequence). There are 16 residues in the CDR3. The V gene end was trimmed by 3 bases and the J gene end by 1 base; junction bases not matched to a gene: 8. CDR3: CATSSATGGKSYEQYF. The CDR3 DNA reads TGTGCCACCAGCAGTGCAACAGGGGGGAAGTCCTACGAGCAGTACTTC.

The chain combines TRBV18 with TRBJ2-7, with D perhaps TRBD1 (5 bases). CDR3 length: 14 residues. V was pared by 3 bases and J by 7 bases, with 16 bases between. Germline CDR1 reads KGHSH; CDR2 reads LQKENI. CDR3 sequence: CASSPRPGNLEQYF. The CDR3, as DNA: TGTGCCAGCTCACCTAGACCAGGGAATTTGGAGCAGTACTTC.

The chain combines TRBV4-1 with TRBJ2-3, with 12 positions matching TRBD2. In germline, CDR1 is MGHRA, CDR2 YSYEKL. V trimming: 4 bases; J trimming: 5 bases; junction bases outside the gene matches: 4. This CDR3 has 15 residues. The CDR3 reads CASSRLAGGQDTQYF. The CDR3 nucleotides are TGCGCCAGCAGCCGTCTAGCGGGAGGGCAAGATACGCAGTATTTT.

The chain combines TRBV5-1 with TRBJ2-3, with a tentative D call TRBD2 (6 bases). This CDR3 has 15 residues. Germline V gives CDR1 SGHRS, CDR2 YFSETQ. Trimming cost V 0 bases and J 2 bases, with 10 bases left between them. CDR3 loop: CASSLAGLHTDTQYF. DNA for the CDR3: TGCGCCAGCAGCTTGGCCGGACTACACACAGATACGCAGTATTTT.

The CDR3 nucleotides read TGTGCCAGCAGCGGGGGACTTACGCGTGGAAACACCATATATTTT. Residues: CASSGGLTRGNTIYF. This chain links TRBV9 with TRBJ1-3, with D possibly matching TRBD1 (5 bases). The ends were cut back, 3 bases at V and 3 bases at J, with 13 bases in the middle. CDR1 and CDR2 (germline): SGDLS, YYNGEE. The CDR3 covers 15 residues.

The table lists this clone with a few counts. This CDR3 reads CASSQGQSGANVLTF. CDR3 nucleotides: TGTGCCAGCTCCCAAGGACAGTCTGGGGCCAACGTCCTGACTTTC. The genes are TRBV18 and TRBJ2-6; D may be TRBD1 (6 bases). The germline V gene encodes CDR1 KGHSH and CDR2 LQKENI. The CDR3 contains 15 residues. V gave up 6 bases and J gave up 1 base, with 10 bases separating them.

This chain links TRBV7-2 with TRBJ1-2, with TRBD1 matching over 7 bases. The CDR3 has 18 residues. Unmatched junction bases numbered 20, after V lost 2 bases and J lost 8 bases. Germline V gives CDR1 SGHTA, CDR2 FQGNSA. CDR3 DNA: TGTGCCAGCAGCTTAATCTCGGCAGGGGGTACCTTCTACGGAGGCTACACCTTC. Its translation: CASSLISAGGTFYGGYTF.

This rearrangement joins TRBV29-1 to TRBJ1-4; D is undetermined. Germline assignment: CDR1 SQVTM and CDR2 ANQGSEA. CDR3 size: 13 residues. V lost 4 bases and J lost 0, with 6 bases in between. DNA of the CDR3: TGCAGCGTTGTGTCTCCAACTAATGAAAAACTGTTTTTT. Amino acids: CSVVSPTNEKLFF.